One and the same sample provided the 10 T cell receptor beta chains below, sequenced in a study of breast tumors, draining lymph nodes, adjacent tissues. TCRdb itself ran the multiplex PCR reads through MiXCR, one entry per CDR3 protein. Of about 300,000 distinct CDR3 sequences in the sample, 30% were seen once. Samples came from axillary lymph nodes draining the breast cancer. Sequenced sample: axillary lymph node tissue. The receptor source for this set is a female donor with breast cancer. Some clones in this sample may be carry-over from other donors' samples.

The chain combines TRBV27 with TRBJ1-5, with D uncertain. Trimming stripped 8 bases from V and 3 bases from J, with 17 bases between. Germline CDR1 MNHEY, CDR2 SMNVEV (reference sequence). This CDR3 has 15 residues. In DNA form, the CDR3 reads TGTGCCAGCCGGGCAAGGGCCCATGTCAATCAGCCCCAGCATTTT. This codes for CASRARAHVNQPQHF.

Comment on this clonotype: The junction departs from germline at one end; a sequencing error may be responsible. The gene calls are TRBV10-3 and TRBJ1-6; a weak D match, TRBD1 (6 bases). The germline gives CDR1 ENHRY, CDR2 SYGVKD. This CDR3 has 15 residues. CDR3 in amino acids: CAISERQEYNTPLHF. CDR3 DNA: TGTGCCATCAGTGAAAGACAGGAGTATAATACACCCCTCCACTTT.

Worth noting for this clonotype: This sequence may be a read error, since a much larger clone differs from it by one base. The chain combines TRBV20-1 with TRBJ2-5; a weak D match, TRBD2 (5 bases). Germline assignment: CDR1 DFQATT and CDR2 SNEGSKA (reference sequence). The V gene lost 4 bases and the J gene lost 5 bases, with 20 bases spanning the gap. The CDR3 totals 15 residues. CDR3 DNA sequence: TGCAGTGCTACCCTGTACACGGGGAAAGCGGAGACCCAGTACTTC. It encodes CSATLYTGKAETQYF.

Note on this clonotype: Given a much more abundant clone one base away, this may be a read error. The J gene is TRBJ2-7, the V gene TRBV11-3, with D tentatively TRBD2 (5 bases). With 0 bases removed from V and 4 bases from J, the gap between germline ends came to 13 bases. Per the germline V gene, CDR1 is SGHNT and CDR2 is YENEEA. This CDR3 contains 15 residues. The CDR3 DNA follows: TGTGCCAGCAGCTTAGACACTGCGCCGGGATACGAGCAGTACTTC. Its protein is CASSLDTAPGYEQYF. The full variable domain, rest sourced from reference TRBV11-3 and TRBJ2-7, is EAGVVQSPRYKIIEKKQPVAFWCNPISGHNTLYWYLQNLGQGPELLIRYENEEAVDDSQLPKDRFSAERLKGVDSTLKIQPAELGDSAVYLCASSLDTAPGYEQYFGPGTRLTVT.

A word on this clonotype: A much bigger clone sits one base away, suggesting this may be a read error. The CDR3 bases are TGCGCCAGCAGCTTGGTGCTAGACAATGACCAGTTCTTC. It codes for CASSLVLDNDQFF. The chain employs TRBV5-1 and TRBJ2-1; no clear D gene. This CDR3 is 13 amino acids long. Germline V gives CDR1 SGHRS, CDR2 YFSETQ. The entire variable domain, with the rest obtained from reference TRBV5-1 and TRBJ2-1, is as follows: KAGVTQTPRYLIKTRGQQVTLSCSPISGHRSVSWYQQTPGQGLQFLFEYFSETQRNKGNFPGRFSGRQFSNSRSEMNVSTLELGDSALYLCASSLVLDNDQFFGPGTRLTVL.

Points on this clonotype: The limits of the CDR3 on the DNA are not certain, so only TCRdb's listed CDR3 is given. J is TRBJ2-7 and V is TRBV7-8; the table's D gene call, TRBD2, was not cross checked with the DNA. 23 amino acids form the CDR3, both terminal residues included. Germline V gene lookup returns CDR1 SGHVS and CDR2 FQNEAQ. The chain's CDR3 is CASSFYICSARDRSSGVVYEQYF.

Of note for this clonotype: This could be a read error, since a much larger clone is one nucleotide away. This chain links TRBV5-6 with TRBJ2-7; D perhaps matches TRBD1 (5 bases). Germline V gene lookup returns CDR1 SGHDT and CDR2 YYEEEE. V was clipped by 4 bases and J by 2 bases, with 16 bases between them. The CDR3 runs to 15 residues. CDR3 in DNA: TGTGCCAGCAGCGCAAACCGGGCCAGGGCCTACGAGCAGTACTTC. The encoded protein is CASSANRARAYEQYF.

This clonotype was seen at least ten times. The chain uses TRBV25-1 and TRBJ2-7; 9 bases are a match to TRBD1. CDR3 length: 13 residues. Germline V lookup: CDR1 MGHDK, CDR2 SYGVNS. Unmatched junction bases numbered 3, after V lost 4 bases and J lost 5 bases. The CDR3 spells CASSAGTGHEQYF. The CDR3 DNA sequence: TGTGCCAGCAGTGCCGGGACAGGGCACGAGCAGTACTTC.

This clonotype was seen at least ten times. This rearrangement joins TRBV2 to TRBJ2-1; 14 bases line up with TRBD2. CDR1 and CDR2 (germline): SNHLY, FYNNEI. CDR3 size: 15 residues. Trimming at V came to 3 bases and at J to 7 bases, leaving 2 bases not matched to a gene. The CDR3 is CASSEGLAGANEQFF. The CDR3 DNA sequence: TGTGCCAGCAGTGAGGGACTAGCGGGGGCAAATGAGCAGTTCTTC.

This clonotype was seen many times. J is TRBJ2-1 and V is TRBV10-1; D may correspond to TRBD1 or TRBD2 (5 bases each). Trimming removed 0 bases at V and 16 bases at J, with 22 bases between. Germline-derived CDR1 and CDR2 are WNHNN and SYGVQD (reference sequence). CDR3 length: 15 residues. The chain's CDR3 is CASSESIGGRLAQFF. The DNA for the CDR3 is TGCGCCAGCAGTGAGTCGATTGGGGGAAGGCTTGCACAATTCTTC.